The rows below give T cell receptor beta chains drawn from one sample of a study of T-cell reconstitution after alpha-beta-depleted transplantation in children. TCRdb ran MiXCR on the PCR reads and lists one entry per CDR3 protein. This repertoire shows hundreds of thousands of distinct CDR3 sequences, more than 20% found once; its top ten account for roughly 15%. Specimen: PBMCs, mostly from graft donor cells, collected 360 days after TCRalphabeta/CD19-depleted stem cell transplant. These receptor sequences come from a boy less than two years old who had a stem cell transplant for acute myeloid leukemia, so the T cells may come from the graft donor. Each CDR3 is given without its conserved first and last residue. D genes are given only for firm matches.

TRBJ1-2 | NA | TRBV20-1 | SARGESGANYGYT
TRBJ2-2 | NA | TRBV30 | AWTGSGELF
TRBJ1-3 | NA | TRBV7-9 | ASSFEVSSGNTIY
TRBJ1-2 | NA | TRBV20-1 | SAKAPNLGGYGYT
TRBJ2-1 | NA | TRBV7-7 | ASSPGTFSYNEQF
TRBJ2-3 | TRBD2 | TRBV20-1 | SGNSGEGTDTQY
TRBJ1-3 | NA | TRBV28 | ASFAASGNTIY
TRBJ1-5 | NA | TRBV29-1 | SVEEVQGQPQH
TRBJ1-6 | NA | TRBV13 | ASNLDNSPLH
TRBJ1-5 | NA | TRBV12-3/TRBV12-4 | ASSLGAGSQPQH
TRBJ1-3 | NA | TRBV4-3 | ASSQGQASGNTIY
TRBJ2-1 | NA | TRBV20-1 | SARGDTYSYNEQF
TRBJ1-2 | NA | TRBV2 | ASSDRTAFYGYT
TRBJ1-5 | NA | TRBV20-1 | SARVGAADQPQH
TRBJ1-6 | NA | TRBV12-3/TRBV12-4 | ASSFSVSLNSPLH
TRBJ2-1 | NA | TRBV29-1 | SVLRWLAGEQF
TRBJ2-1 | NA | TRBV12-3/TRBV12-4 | ASRVPGPYNEQF
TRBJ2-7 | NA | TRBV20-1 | SARRPGYEQY
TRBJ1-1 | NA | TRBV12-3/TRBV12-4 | ASSPGGTEAF
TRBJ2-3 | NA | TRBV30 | AWSGGTASTDTQY
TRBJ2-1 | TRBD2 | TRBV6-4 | ASSRLAGAGEQF
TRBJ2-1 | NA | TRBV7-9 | ASSNLEGRGDNEQF
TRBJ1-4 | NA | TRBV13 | ASSFGGANEKLF
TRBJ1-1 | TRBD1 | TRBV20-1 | SGSMGQALEAF
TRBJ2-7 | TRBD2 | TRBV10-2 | ASRTGGQYEQY
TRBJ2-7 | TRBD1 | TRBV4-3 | ASSQGLTGNEQY
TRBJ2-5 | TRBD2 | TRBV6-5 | ASSSGGAGDETQY
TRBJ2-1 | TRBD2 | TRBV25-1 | ASSELAGGPDNEQF
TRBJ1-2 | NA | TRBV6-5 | ASSYSRAGEGYT
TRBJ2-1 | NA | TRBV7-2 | ASSLGREDSLYNEQF
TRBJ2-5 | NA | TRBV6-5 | ASSTGLDEETQY
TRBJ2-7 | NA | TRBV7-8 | ASSYSGIYEQY
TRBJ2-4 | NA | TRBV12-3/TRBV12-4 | ASSPRDGIKNIQY
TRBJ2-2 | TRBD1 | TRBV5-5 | ASNRGPNTGELF
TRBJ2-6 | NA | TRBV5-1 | ASSLVDRTSGTGANVLT
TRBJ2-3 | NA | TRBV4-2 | ASSPRIPTDTQY
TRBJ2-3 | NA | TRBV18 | ASSRDQTDTQY
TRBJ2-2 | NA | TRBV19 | ASSPLTGNTGELF
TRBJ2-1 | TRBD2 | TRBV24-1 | ATSDLGRLAGGDNEQF
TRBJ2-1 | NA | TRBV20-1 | SARLNEQF
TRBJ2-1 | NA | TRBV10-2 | ASSERTNYNEQF
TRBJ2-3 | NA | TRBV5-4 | ASSFRSEADTQY
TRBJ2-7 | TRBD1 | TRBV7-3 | ASSQDGTGVYEQY
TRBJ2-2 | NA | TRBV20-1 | SALRGPSTGELF
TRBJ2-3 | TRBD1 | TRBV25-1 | ASSGNRGPDTDTQY
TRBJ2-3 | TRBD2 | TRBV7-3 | ASSKQTSGGTDTQY
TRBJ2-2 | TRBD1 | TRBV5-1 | ASSIPGTGGASGELF
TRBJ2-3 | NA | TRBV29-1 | SVSGDSSTDTQY
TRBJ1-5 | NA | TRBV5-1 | ASSLDVSNQPQH
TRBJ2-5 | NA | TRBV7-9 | ASSSPLVSKETQY
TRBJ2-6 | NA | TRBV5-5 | ASSGITGSGANVLT
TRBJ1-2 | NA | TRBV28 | ASTPRRSYGYT
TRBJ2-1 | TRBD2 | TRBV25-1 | ASSGAGFGYNEQF
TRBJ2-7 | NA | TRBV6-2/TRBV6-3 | ASSYGGRDYEQY
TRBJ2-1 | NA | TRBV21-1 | ASSKDLGPSSYNEQF
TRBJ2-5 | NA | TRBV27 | ASSLSDSRKETQY
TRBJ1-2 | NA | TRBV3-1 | ASSQGHRPEGYT
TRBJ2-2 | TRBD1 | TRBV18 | ASSPMTGGGNTGELF